The source of this T cell receptor (beta chain) is a study of T-cell reconstitution after alpha-beta-depleted transplantation in children. Molecular barcoding with unique molecular identifiers was used for the TCRbeta library. MiXCR was run by TCRdb on the PCR reads, yielding one entry per CDR3 protein. There are about 58,000 distinct CDR3 sequences in the sample; less than 55% occur only once, and roughly 98% lies in the top ten. As regards this clonotype: Its antigen is not known.

General observations from the study: Alpha-beta T cells present about two months after transplant were reported to originate from several hundred expanded graft clones.

Specimen: PBMCs, mostly from graft donor cells, collected 360 days after TCRalphabeta/CD19-depleted stem cell transplant. The clonotype was recovered from a male patient between 10 and 17 years old who had a stem cell transplant for acute lymphoblastic leukemia, so the T cells may come from the graft donor.

Written as DNA, the CDR3 is TGTGCCAGCAGCTCGAATGGGCAGCCCCAGCATTTT. Amino acid sequence: CASSSNGQPQHF. This chain connects TRBV7-2 to TRBJ1-5, with D hard to call. Germline V gives CDR1 SGHTA, CDR2 FQGNSA. This CDR3 has 12 residues. The V gene lost 4 bases and the J gene lost 7 bases, with 8 bases spanning the gap.